Listed here are 25 T cell receptor beta chains from one sample, sequenced in a study of blood T cells in healthy people across ages. A J-beta primer mix and a sample-barcoded 5' primer were used in a second PCR of roughly 6 to 11 cycles. TCRdb processed the 5' RACE reads anew with MiXCR; each CDR3 protein has one entry. The sample yields 1.4 million to 1.5 million distinct CDR3 sequences, approximately 42% seen once. The sequencing input was blood. These receptors came from a woman in her late teens or twenties in good health.

The chain is built from TRBV7-6 and TRBJ2-3; 14 bases map to TRBD2. The CDR3 spans 20 residues. The ends lost 5 bases at V and 0 bases at J; junction bases unmatched: 13. Germline CDR1 is SGHVS and CDR2 is FNYEAQ. The CDR3 sequence: CASSLQTSGRGFSSTDTQYF. Written as DNA, the CDR3 is TGTGCCAGCAGCCTACAGACTAGCGGGAGGGGGTTTTCTAGCACAGATACGCAGTATTTT. The full variable domain, rest sourced from reference TRBV7-6 and TRBJ2-3, is GAGVSQSPRYKVTKRGQDVALRCDPISGHVSLYWYRQALGQGPEFLTYFNYEAQQDKSGLPNDRFSAERPEGSISTLTIQRTEQRDSAMYRCASSLQTSGRGFSSTDTQYFGPGTRLTVL.

The chain is built from TRBV6-5 and TRBJ2-7; no reliable D call. Germline V lookup: CDR1 MNHEY, CDR2 SVGAGI. V was shortened by 1 base and J by 2 bases, with 9 bases between the two germline ends. The CDR3 is 14 amino acids. The chain's CDR3 is CASSYFGPPYEQYF. CDR3 DNA: TGTGCCAGCAGTTACTTTGGACCTCCCTACGAGCAGTACTTC.

This clonotype was seen a handful of times. This chain links TRBV11-2 with TRBJ2-5; 8 nucleotides agree with TRBD2. With V trimmed by 1 base and J by 3 bases, 7 bases remained unmatched. This CDR3 is built from 16 residues. Germline V CDR1 and CDR2: SGHAT, FQNNGV. CDR3 DNA sequence: TGTGCCAGCAGCTTAGTGGGGACTAGGGGAAAAGAGACCCAGTACTTC. Translating it yields CASSLVGTRGKETQYF.

The chain uses TRBV5-1 and TRBJ2-7, with D possibly matching TRBD1 (6 bases). There are 14 residues in the CDR3. V was pared by 2 bases and J by 4 bases, with 13 bases between. Germline V gene sequence: CDR1 SGHRS, CDR2 YFSETQ. DNA of the CDR3: TGCGCCAGCAGCTTCTCCGGGACATTTTACGAGCAGTACTTC. Protein product: CASSFSGTFYEQYF.

The J gene is TRBJ2-1, the V gene TRBV27, with TRBD1 identical over 10 bases. This CDR3 comprises 17 residues. J gave up 2 bases and V 5 bases, and 9 bases lay outside the gene matches. The V gene's germline CDR1 is MNHEY and CDR2 SMNVEV (reference sequence). CDR3 bases: TGTGCCAGCAGTCCCCGACAGGGGGCCCCTCCCTACAATGAGCAGTTCTTC. Translated: CASSPRQGAPPYNEQFF.

This clonotype was counted only a few times. This chain connects TRBV7-2 to TRBJ2-1; 10 nucleotides match TRBD2. V lost 1 base, J lost 2 bases, and 2 bases stayed unmatched. The germline V gene has CDR1 SGHTA and CDR2 FQGNSA. This CDR3 is built from 16 residues. The CDR3 region is CASSLDGTSAYNEQFF. In DNA, the CDR3 is TGTGCCAGCAGCTTAGACGGGACTAGCGCCTACAATGAGCAGTTCTTC.

This chain joins TRBV5-1 and TRBJ2-3; 7 bases line up with TRBD2. Per the germline V gene, CDR1 is SGHRS and CDR2 is YFSETQ. The CDR3 covers 13 residues. The trim removed 4 bases at V and 7 bases at J, leaving 6 bases unmatched. This CDR3 is CASSPASGNTQYF. The DNA of the CDR3 is TGCGCCAGCAGCCCGGCGAGCGGGAATACGCAGTATTTT.

This chain joins TRBV7-6 and TRBJ1-6; D is undetermined. This CDR3 region has 15 residues. Germline V lookup: CDR1 SGHVS, CDR2 FNYEAQ. V was cut by 5 bases and J by 8 bases, with 16 bases left in between. CDR3 region: CASSLGLGMDSPLHF. The CDR3 region has the DNA TGTGCCAGCAGCCTAGGTTTGGGAATGGATTCACCCCTCCACTTT.

The gene calls are TRBV7-2 and TRBJ2-1; D possibly corresponds to TRBD2 (5 bases). CDR1 SGHTA and CDR2 FQGNSA come from the germline V gene. This CDR3 is built from 16 residues. The V and J ends lost 3 bases and 13 bases respectively, with 25 bases between them. The CDR3 coding sequence is TGTGCCAGCAGCTTGTTACACGGGATGGGTCAAGAGACCCAGTTCTTC. Its protein product is CASSLLHGMGQETQFF.

The genes are TRBV5-8 and TRBJ2-7; TRBD1 or TRBD2 may be the D gene (5 bases each). Trimming cost V 4 bases and J 2 bases, with 10 bases left between them. This CDR3 comprises 13 residues. Germline values: CDR1 SGHTS, CDR2 YDEGEE. CDR3 sequence (DNA): TGTGCCAGCAGCCGGGACCACACCTACGAGCAGTACTTC. Its translation is CASSRDHTYEQYF.

This clonotype came up a few times. The V and J genes are TRBV10-3 and TRBJ1-2; 10 bases are a match to TRBD1. The CDR3 is 15 residues long. Germline lookup yields CDR1 ENHRY and CDR2 SYGVKD. Unmatched junction bases numbered 6, after V lost 6 bases and J lost 2 bases. The CDR3 spells CAISRQGAYNYGYTF. The DNA of the CDR3 is TGTGCCATCAGCCGACAGGGGGCGTACAACTATGGCTACACCTTC.

The chain uses TRBV5-5 and TRBJ2-5, with a possible D match to TRBD1 (6 bases). Germline CDR1 and CDR2: SGHKS and YYEKEE (reference sequence). The CDR3 spans 19 residues. The V gene lost 4 bases and the J gene lost 0 bases, with 25 bases spanning the gap. CDR3 nucleotides: TGTGCCAGCAGCCGGACCCCGGCGGCGGAGACAGGTTACCAAGAGACCCAGTACTTC. It encodes CASSRTPAAETGYQETQYF.

This clonotype was picked up a small number of times. The rearrangement uses TRBV15 and TRBJ1-1, with a possible D match to TRBD1 (5 bases). Germline V gene data show CDR1 as LNHNV and CDR2 as YYDKDF (reference sequence). The CDR3 is 15 amino acids. V was cut by 7 bases and J by 0 bases, with 15 bases left in between. DNA for the CDR3: TGTGCCACCACTGTTTCAGGGTTGGTGAACACTGAAGCTTTCTTT. Residues: CATTVSGLVNTEAFF.

This clonotype has only one observation. This sequence joins TRBV7-2 and TRBJ1-1, with D unclear. CDR3 size: 14 residues. Germline-derived CDR1 and CDR2 are SGHTA and FQGNSA. The V end was cut by 5 bases, the J end by 5 bases, with 15 bases between. The CDR3: CASSLTPSYTEAFF. The CDR3 DNA is TGTGCCAGCAGCCTCACCCCCTCCTATACTGAAGCTTTCTTT. Looking up the rest from reference TRBV7-2 and TRBJ1-1 gives the full variable domain: GAGVSQSPSNKVTEKGKDVELRCDPISGHTALYWYRQSLGQGLEFLIYFQGNSAPDKSGLPSDRFSAERTGGSVSTLTIQRTQQEDSAVYLCASSLTPSYTEAFFGQGTRLTVV.

This clonotype showed up just a few times. The chain combines TRBV12-5 with TRBJ2-7, with 11 positions matching TRBD2. Germline loops: CDR1 LGHNT, CDR2 FRNRAP. The CDR3 has 18 residues. The J segment lost 1 base and the V segment lost 0 bases, leaving 8 bases of the junction unmatched. The CDR3 reads CASGLVVASGRRSYEQYF. The CDR3 DNA follows: TGTGCTAGTGGTTTGGTAGTGGCTAGCGGGAGGAGATCCTACGAGCAGTACTTC.

The rearrangement uses TRBV5-1 and TRBJ1-1, with TRBD1 matching 10 bases. This CDR3 region has 16 residues. From germline, CDR1 is SGHRS and CDR2 YFSETQ. V shed 3 bases, J shed 0 bases, and the junction held 5 bases outside the gene matches. CDR3 in amino acids: CASSSGQGNLNTEAFF. In DNA form, the CDR3 reads TGCGCCAGCAGCTCGGGACAGGGGAATTTGAACACTGAAGCTTTCTTT. Combining the CDR3 with reference TRBV5-1 and TRBJ1-1 gives the whole variable domain KAGVTQTPRYLIKTRGQQVTLSCSPISGHRSVSWYQQTPGQGLQFLFEYFSETQRNKGNFPGRFSGRQFSNSRSEMNVSTLELGDSALYLCASSSGQGNLNTEAFFGQGTRLTVV.

This chain links TRBV7-6 with TRBJ1-6, with no clear D. CDR3 length: 15 amino acids. Trimming pared 1 base from V and 8 bases from J, leaving 12 bases between. Germline V lookup: CDR1 SGHVS, CDR2 FNYEAQ. CDR3: CASSLVLVPDSPLHF. The CDR3 DNA sequence: TGTGCCAGCAGCTTAGTCTTGGTCCCGGATTCACCCCTCCACTTT.

This chain uses TRBV5-1 with TRBJ2-5, with TRBD2 as a possible D gene (6 bases). Gene TRBJ2-1 matches the end of the DNA better, so the J call may be wrong. CDR3 size: 17 residues. Germline CDR1 reads SGHRS; CDR2 reads YFSETQ. The CDR3 sequence is CASSLDPSGDRQETQFF. DNA for the CDR3: TGCGCCAGCAGCTTGGACCCCTCGGGGGACCGCCAAGAGACCCAGTTCTTC.

In this sample, this clonotype turned up many times. The chain uses TRBV29-1 and TRBJ2-5; TRBD2 is a possible D gene (6 bases). Germline lookup yields CDR1 SQVTM and CDR2 ANQGSEA. This CDR3 contains 13 residues. V lost 8 bases and J lost 4, with 17 bases in between. The CDR3: CSYMAGMGETQYF. The DNA of the CDR3 is TGCAGCTACATGGCGGGGATGGGAGAGACCCAGTACTTC.

This clonotype was found a few times. This sequence joins TRBV6-5 and TRBJ2-7; 7 nucleotides line up with TRBD2. The CDR3 runs to 14 residues. Germline trimming cut 6 bases from V and 0 bases from J; bases unmatched to any gene: 5. CDR1 MNHEY and CDR2 SVGAGI come from the germline V gene. The chain's CDR3 is CASSSRDYSYEQYF. The CDR3 DNA follows: TGTGCCAGCAGCTCCCGGGACTACTCCTACGAGCAGTACTTC.

This chain connects TRBV6-5 to TRBJ2-1; 7 positions match TRBD2. Germline CDR1 is MNHEY and CDR2 is SVGAGI. The CDR3 is made up of 15 amino acids. Germline trimming cut 6 bases from V and 7 bases from J; bases unmatched to any gene: 12. The CDR3 DNA is TGTGCCAGCAGAAGTACTAGCGTCAGGCGAAATGAGCAGTTCTTC. The encoded protein is CASRSTSVRRNEQFF.

The V and J genes are TRBV25-1 and TRBJ2-7; 8 bases are a match to TRBD2. Unmatched junction bases numbered 12, after V lost 1 base and J lost 10 bases. The CDR3 contains 15 residues. Germline CDR1 MGHDK, CDR2 SYGVNS. The CDR3 nucleotides are TGTGCCAGCAGTGAATCGGGGGGGCGCATCCCGGCCCAGTACTTC. This encodes CASSESGGRIPAQYF.

This chain connects TRBV20-1 to TRBJ2-3; TRBD2 might be the D (5 bases). In germline, CDR1 is DFQATT, CDR2 SNEGSKA (reference sequence). CDR3 size: 16 residues. Trimming took off 1 base at V and 2 bases at J, with 16 bases between the two ends. CDR3 sequence: CSARGPPAVTTDTQYF. DNA for the CDR3: TGCAGTGCTAGAGGCCCCCCAGCGGTGACCACAGATACGCAGTATTTT.

The chain uses TRBV12-5 and TRBJ2-4; D remains ambiguous. This CDR3 contains 14 residues. Trimming shortened V by 1 base and J by 0 bases, and 4 bases separated the two germline ends. CDR1 is LGHNT, CDR2 FRNRAP, per germline. CDR3 nucleotide sequence: TGTGCTAGTGGTTTGGATGCAGCCAAAAACATTCAGTACTTC. Amino acid sequence: CASGLDAAKNIQYF.

The chain is built from TRBV6-5 and TRBJ2-7, with D possibly matching TRBD2 (7 bases). Trimming left V 1 base short and J 5 bases short, with 15 bases between. This CDR3 is 15 amino acids long. Germline CDR1 and CDR2: MNHEY and SVGAGI. The CDR3 DNA reads TGTGCCAGCAGTTACTTAGGGGGGGATAAGGACGAGCAGTACTTC. Protein sequence: CASSYLGGDKDEQYF.